The TCR beta chain described here comes from a study of cytomegalovirus exposure and HLA in healthy donors. Germline-derived CDR1 and CDR2 are MGHRA and YSYEKL. The CDR3 consists of 14 residues. V was clipped by 2 bases and J by 5 bases, with 12 bases between them. Primers included in the PCR were 60 Vbeta and 13 Jbeta primers. Some clones are missing from TCRdb's copy, which holds only in-frame ones; the method was immunoSEQ multiplex PCR. The sample has about 98,000 clones, approximately 69% seen once; the top ten hold 1.2%. This clone was detected a few times. This clonotype originated in a female donor in good health and CMV-seronegative. Sequencing was done on a sample of PBMCs. The chain links TRBV4-1 to TRBJ1-1, with D unclear. For the CDR3, the DNA is TGCGCCAGCAGCCAACCCGAGGTTCCTACTGAAGCTTTCTTT. Its translation: CASSQPEVPTEAFF.